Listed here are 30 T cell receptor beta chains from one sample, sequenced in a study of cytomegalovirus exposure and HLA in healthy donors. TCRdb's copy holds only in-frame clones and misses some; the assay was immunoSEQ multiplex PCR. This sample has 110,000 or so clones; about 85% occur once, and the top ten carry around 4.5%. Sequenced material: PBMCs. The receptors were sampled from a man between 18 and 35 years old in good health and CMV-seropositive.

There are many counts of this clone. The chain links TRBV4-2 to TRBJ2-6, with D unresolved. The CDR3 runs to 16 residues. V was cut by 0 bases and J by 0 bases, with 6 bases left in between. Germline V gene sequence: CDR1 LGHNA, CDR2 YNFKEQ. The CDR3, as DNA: TGTGCCAGCAGCCAAGATGAGGCCTCTGGGGCCAACGTCCTGACTTTC. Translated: CASSQDEASGANVLTF.

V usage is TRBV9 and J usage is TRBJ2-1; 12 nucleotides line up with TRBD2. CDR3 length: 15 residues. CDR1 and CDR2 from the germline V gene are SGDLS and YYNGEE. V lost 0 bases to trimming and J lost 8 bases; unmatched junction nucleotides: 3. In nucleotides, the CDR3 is TGTGCCAGCAGCGTAGGGACTAGCGGGGTCGATGAGCAGTTCTTC. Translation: CASSVGTSGVDEQFF.

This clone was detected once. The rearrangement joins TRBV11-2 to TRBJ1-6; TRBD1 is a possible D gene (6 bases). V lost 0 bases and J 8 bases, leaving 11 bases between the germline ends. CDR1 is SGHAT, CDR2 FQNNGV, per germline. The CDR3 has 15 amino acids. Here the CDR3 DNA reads TGTGCCAGCAGCTTAGAAAGGGGGAGTCATTCACCCCTCCACTTT. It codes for CASSLERGSHSPLHF.

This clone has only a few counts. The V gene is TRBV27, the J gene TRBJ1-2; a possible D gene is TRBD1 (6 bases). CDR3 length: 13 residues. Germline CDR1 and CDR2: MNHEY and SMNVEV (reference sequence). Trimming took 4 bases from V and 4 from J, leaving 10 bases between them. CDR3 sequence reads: CASSSRGPYGYTF. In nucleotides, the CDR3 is TGTGCCAGCAGTTCCAGGGGACCCTATGGCTACACCTTC.

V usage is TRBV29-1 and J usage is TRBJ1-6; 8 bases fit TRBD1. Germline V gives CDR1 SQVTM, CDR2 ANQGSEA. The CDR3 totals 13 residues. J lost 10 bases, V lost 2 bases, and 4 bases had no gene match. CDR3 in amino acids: CSVEQGAGSPLHF. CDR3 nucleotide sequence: TGCAGCGTTGAACAGGGGGCGGGATCACCCCTCCACTTT.

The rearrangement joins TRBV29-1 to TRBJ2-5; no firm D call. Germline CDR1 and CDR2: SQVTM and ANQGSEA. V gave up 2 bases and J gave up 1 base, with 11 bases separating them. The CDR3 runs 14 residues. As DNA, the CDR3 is TGCAGCGTTGAATCTCGTGGCGGCCAAGAGACCCAGTACTTC. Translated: CSVESRGGQETQYF.

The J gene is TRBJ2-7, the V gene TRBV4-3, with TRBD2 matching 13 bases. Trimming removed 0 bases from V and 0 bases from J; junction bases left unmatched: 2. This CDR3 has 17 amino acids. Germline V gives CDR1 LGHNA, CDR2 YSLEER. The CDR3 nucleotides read TGCGCCAGCAGCCAAGAGACTAGCGGGGGGAGCTCCTACGAGCAGTACTTC. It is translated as CASSQETSGGSSYEQYF.

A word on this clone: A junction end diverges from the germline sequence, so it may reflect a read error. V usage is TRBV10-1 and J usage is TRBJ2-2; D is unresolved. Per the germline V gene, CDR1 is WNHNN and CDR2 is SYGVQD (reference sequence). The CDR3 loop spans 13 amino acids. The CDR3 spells CASSQSLPGELFF. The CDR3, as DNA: TGCGCCAGCAGTCAGTCCCTCCCCGGGGAGCTGTTTTTT.

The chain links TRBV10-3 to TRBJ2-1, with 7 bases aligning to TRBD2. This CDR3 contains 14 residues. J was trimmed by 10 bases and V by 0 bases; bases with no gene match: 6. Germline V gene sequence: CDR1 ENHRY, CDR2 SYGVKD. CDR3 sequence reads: CAISESGRGGEQFF. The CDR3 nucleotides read TGTGCCATCAGTGAGTCTGGGAGGGGAGGGGAGCAGTTCTTC.

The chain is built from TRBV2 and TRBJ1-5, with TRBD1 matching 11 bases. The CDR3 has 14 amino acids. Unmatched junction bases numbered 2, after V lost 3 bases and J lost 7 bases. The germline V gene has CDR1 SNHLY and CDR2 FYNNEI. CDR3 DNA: TGTGCCAGCAGTGAGGGACAGGGGGAGCAGCCCCAGCATTTT. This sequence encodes CASSEGQGEQPQHF.

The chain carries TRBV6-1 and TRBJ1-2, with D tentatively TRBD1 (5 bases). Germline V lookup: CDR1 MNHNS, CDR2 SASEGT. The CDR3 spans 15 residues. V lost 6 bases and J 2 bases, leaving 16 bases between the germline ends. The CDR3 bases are TGTGCCAGCAGCCTCCAGAAGGGGAGGAACTATGGCTACACCTTC. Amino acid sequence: CASSLQKGRNYGYTF.

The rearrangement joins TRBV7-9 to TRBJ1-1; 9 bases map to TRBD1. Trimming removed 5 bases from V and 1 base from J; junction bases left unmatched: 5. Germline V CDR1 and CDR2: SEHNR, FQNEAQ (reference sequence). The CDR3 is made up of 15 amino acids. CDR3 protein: CASSRWTGENTEAFF. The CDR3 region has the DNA TGTGCCAGCAGCCGATGGACAGGGGAGAACACTGAAGCTTTCTTT.

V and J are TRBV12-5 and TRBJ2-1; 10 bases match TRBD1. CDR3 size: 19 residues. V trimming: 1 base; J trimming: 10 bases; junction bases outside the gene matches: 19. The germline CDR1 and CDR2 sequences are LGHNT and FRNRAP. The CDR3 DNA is TGTGCTAGTGGTTTGGCTGCTGGTGACCCGGGACAGGGGTCGAAAGAGCAGTTCTTC. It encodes CASGLAAGDPGQGSKEQFF.

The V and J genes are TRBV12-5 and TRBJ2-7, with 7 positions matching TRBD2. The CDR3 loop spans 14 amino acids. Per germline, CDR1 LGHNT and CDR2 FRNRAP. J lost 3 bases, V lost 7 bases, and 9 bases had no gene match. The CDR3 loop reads CASASGGRNYEQYF. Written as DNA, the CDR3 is TGTGCTAGTGCCTCGGGGGGACGGAACTACGAGCAGTACTTC.

CDR3: CASSSLGTPGRETQYF. The CDR3, as DNA: TGTGCCAGCAGTTCCCTGGGGACACCGGGACGGGAGACCCAGTACTTC. The gene calls are TRBV6-5 and TRBJ2-5, with a possible D match to TRBD1 (6 bases). The V and J ends lost 4 bases and 5 bases respectively, with 20 bases between them. Looked up from germline, CDR1 is MNHEY and CDR2 is SVGAGI. CDR3 length: 16 residues.

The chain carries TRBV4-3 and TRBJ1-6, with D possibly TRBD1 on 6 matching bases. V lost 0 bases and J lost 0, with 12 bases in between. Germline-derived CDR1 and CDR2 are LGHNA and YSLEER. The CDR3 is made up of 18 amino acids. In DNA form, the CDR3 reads TGCGCCAGCAGCCAAGAAACAGGGAGAAGCTCCTATAATTCACCCCTCCACTTT. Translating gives CASSQETGRSSYNSPLHF.

The CDR3 bases are TGTGCCAGTAGGCCCCAGGGGGGCGGGGAGACCCAGTACTTC. Protein: CASRPQGGGETQYF. The V and J genes are TRBV19 and TRBJ2-5; weak D call: TRBD1 (7 bases). V was clipped by 6 bases and J by 5 bases, with 16 bases between them. From germline, CDR1 is LNHDA and CDR2 SQIVND (reference sequence). This CDR3 is built from 14 residues.

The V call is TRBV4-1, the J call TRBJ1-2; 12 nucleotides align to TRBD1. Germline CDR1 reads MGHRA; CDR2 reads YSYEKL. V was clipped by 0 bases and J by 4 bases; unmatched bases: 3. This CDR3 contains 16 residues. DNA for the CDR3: TGCGCCAGCAGCCAAGATGGGACAGGGGGCCTCTATGGCTACACCTTC. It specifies CASSQDGTGGLYGYTF.

CDR3 sequence (DNA): TGCGCCAGCAGACTCACAGGGGACGGCACTGAAGCTTTCTTT. It is translated as CASRLTGDGTEAFF. J is TRBJ1-1 and V is TRBV5-1; TRBD1 aligns across 7 bases. The germline V gene encodes CDR1 SGHRS and CDR2 YFSETQ. The V and J ends lost 5 bases and 4 bases, in that order; junction bases with no gene match: 8. The CDR3 runs to 14 residues.

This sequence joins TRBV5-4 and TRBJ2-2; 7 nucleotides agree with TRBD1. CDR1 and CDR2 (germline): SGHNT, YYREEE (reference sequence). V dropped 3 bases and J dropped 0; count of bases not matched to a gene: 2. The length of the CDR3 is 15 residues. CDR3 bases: TGTGCCAGCAGCTCGGGACAGACGAACACCGGGGAGCTGTTTTTT. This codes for CASSSGQTNTGELFF.

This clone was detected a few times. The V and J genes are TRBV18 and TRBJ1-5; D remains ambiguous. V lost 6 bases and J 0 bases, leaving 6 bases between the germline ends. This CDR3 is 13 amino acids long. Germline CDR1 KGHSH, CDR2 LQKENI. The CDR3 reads CASSNYSNQPQHF. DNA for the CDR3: TGTGCCAGCTCGAACTATAGCAATCAGCCCCAGCATTTT.

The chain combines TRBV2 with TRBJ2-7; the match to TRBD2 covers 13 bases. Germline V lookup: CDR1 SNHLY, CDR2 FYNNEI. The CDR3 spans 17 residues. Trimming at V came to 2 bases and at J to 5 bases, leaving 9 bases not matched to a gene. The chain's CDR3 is CASSEIAGGLAGHEQYF. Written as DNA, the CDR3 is TGTGCCAGCAGTGAAATCGCGGGGGGACTAGCGGGGCACGAGCAGTACTTC.

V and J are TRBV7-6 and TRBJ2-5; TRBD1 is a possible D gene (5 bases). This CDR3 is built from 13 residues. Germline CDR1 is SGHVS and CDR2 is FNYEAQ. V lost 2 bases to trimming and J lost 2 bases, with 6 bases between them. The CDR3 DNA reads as TGTGCCAGCAGCTTATGGACACAAGAGACCCAGTACTTC. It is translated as CASSLWTQETQYF.

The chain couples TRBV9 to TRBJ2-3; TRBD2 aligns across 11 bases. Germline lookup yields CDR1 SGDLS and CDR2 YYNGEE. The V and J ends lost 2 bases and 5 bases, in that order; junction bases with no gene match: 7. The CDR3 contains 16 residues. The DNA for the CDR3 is TGTGCCAGCAGCGTGTCTAGCGGGGGGACAGGAGATACGCAGTATTTT. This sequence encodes CASSVSSGGTGDTQYF.

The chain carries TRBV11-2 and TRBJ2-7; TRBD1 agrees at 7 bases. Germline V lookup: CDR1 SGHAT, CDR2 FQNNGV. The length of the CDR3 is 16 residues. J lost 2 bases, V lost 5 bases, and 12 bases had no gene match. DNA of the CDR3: TGTGCCAGCAGCCCTTCCTATTCGACAGGGCCCTACGAGCAGTACTTC. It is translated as CASSPSYSTGPYEQYF.

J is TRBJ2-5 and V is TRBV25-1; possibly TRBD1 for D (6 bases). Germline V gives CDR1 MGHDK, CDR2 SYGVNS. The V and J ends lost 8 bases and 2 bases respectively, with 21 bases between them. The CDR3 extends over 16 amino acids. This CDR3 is CASPFNRDTTQETQYF. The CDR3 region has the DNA TGTGCCAGCCCTTTCAACCGGGACACCACTCAAGAGACCCAGTACTTC. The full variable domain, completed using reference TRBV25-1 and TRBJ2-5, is EADIYQTPRYLVIGTGKKITLECSQTMGHDKMYWYQQDPGMELHLIHYSYGVNSTEKGDLSSESTVSRIRTEHFPLTLESARPSHTSQYLCASPFNRDTTQETQYFGPGTRLLVL.

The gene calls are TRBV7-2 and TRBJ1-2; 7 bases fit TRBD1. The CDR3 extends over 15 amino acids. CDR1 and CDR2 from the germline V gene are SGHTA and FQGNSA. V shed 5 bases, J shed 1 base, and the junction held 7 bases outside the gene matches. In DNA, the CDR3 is TGTGCCAGCAGCGTCACAGGGGCTTTTAACTATGGCTACACCTTC. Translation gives CASSVTGAFNYGYTF.

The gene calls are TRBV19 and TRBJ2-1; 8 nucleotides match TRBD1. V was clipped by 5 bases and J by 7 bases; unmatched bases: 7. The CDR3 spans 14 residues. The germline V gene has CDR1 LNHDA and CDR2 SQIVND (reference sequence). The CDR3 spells CASSPLDRVNEQFF. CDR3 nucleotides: TGTGCCAGTAGTCCGTTGGACAGGGTGAATGAGCAGTTCTTC.

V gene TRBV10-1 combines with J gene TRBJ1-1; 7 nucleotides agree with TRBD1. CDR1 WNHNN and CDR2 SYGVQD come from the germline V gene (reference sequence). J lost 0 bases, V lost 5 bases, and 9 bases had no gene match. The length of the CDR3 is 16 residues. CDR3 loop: CASSKQGIGLNTEAFF. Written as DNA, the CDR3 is TGCGCCAGCAGTAAACAGGGGATAGGTCTGAACACTGAAGCTTTCTTT.

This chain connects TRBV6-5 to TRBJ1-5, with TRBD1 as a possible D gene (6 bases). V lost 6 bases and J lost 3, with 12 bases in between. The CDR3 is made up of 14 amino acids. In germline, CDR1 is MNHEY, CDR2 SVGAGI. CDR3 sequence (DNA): TGTGCCAGCAGACCCACAGGGTTCAATCAGCCCCAGCATTTT. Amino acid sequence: CASRPTGFNQPQHF.